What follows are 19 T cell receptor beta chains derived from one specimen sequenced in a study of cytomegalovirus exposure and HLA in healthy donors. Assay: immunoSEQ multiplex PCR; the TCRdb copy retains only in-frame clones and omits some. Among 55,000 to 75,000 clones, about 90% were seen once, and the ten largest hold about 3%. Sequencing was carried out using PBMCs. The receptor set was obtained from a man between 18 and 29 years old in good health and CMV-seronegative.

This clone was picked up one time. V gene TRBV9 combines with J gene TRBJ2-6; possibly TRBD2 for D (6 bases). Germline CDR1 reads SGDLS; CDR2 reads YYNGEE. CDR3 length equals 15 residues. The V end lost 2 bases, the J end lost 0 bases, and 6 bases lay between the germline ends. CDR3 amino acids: CASSVRGSGANVLTF. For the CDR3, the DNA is TGTGCCAGCAGCGTGCGGGGCTCTGGGGCCAACGTCCTGACTTTC.

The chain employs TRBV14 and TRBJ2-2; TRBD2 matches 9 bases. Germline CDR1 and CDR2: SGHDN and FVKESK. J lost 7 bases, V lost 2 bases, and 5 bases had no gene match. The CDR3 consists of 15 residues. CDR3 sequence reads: CASSQLGTSLGELFF. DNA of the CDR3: TGTGCCAGCAGCCAATTAGGGACTAGCCTCGGGGAGCTGTTTTTT. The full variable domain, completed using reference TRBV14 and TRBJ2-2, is EAGVTQFPSHSVIEKGQTVTLRCDPISGHDNLYWYRRVMGKEIKFLLHFVKESKQDESGMPNNRFLAERTGGTYSTLKVQPAELEDSGVYFCASSQLGTSLGELFFGEGSRLTVL.

This CDR3 is CASNPGLAGGRSDEQFF. The CDR3 region has the DNA TGCGCCAGCAACCCGGGACTAGCGGGCGGTAGAAGCGATGAGCAGTTCTTC. V and J are TRBV5-1 and TRBJ2-1; 12 nucleotides match TRBD2. CDR3 length equals 17 residues. The J segment lost 8 bases and the V segment lost 6 bases, leaving 15 bases of the junction unmatched. Germline V gives CDR1 SGHRS, CDR2 YFSETQ.

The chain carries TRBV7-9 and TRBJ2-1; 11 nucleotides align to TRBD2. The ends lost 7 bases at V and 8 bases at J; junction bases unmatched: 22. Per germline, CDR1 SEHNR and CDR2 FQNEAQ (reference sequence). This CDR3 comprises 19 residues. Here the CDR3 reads CASTYGRLAGGRRGHEQFF. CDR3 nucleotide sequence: TGTGCCAGCACCTACGGGCGGCTAGCGGGAGGTCGTCGGGGCCATGAGCAGTTCTTC. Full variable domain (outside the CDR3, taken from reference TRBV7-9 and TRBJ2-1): DTGVSQNPRHKITKRGQNVTFRCDPISEHNRLYWYRQTLGQGPEFLTYFQNEAQLEKSRLLSDRFSAERPKGSFSTLEIQRTEQGDSAMYLCASTYGRLAGGRRGHEQFFGPGTRLTVL.

For the CDR3, the DNA is TGTGCCAGCAGCGTAGCTGGGACTAGCAAGTTGGTCGGGGAGCTGTTTTTT. Its protein product is CASSVAGTSKLVGELFF. The genes are TRBV9 and TRBJ2-2; TRBD2 matches at 9 bases. The junction had 10 bases not matched to a gene; V was cut back by 0 bases and J by 7 bases. Germline V CDR1 and CDR2: SGDLS, YYNGEE. CDR3 length: 17 amino acids.

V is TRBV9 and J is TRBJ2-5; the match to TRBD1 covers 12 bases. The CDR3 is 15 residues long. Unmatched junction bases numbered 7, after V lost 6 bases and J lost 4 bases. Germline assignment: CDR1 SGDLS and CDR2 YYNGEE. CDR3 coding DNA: TGTGCCAGCAACCCCGGGACAGGGGGCGCAGAGACCCAGTACTTC. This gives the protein CASNPGTGGAETQYF.

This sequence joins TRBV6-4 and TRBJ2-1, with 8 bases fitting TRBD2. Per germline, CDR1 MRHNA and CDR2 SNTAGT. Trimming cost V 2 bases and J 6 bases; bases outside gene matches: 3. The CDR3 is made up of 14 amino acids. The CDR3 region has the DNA TGTGCCAGCAGTGACCTACGGGAGGGCAATGAGCAGTTCTTC. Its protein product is CASSDLREGNEQFF.

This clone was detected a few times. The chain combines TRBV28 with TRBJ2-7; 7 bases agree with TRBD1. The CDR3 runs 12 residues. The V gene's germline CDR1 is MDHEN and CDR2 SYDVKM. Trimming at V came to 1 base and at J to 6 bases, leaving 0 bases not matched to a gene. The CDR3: CASSLYRGEQYF. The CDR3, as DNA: TGTGCCAGCAGTTTATACAGGGGCGAGCAGTACTTC.

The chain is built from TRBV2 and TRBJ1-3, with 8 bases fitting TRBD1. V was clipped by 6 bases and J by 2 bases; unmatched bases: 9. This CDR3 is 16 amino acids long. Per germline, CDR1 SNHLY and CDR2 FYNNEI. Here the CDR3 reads CASSLGQGLTGNTIYF. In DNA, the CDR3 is TGTGCCAGCAGCCTAGGACAGGGTCTTACTGGAAACACCATATATTTT.

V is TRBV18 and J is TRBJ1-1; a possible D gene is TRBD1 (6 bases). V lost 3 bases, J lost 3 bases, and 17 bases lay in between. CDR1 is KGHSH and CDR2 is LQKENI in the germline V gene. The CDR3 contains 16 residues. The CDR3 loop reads CASSPRAGGWDTEAFF. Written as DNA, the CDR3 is TGTGCCAGCTCACCGCGGGCGGGGGGCTGGGACACTGAAGCTTTCTTT.

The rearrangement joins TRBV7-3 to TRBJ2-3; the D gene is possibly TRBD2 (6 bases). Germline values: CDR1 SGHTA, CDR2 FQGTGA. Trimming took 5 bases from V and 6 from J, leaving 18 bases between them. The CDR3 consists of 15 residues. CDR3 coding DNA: TGTGCCAGCAGCAGCTCTAGCGAACAGTGGGATACGCAGTATTTT. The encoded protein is CASSSSSEQWDTQYF.

CDR3 sequence reads: CASSEAFNSYQPQHF. CDR3 sequence (DNA): TGTGCCAGCAGTGAAGCGTTTAACTCGTACCAGCCCCAGCATTTT. The chain links TRBV2 to TRBJ1-5; no reliable D call. The CDR3 has 15 residues. Trimming left V 0 bases short and J 7 bases short, with 13 bases between. Germline CDR1 is SNHLY and CDR2 is FYNNEI. Combining the CDR3 with reference TRBV2 and TRBJ1-5 gives the whole variable domain EPEVTQTPSHQVTQMGQEVILRCVPISNHLYFYWYRQILGQKVEFLVSFYNNEISEKSEIFDDQFSVERPDGSNFTLKIRSTKLEDSAMYFCASSEAFNSYQPQHFGDGTRLSIL.

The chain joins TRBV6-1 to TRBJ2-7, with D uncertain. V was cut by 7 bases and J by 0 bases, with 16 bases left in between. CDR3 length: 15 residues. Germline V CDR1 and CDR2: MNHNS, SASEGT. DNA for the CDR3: TGTGCCAGCACTCCTACTAAAAGCATCTCCTACGAGCAGTACTTC. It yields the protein CASTPTKSISYEQYF.

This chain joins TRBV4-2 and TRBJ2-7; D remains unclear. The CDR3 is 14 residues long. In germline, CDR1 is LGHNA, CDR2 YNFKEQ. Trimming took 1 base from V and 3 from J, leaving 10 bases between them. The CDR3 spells CASSQVDRYYEQYF. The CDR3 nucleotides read TGTGCCAGCAGCCAAGTCGATAGATACTACGAGCAGTACTTC.

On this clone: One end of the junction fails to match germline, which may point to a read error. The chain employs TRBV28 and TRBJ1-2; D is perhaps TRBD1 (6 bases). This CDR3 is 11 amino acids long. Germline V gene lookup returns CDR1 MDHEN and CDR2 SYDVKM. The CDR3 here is CASSWNRESDF. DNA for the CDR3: TGTGCCAGCAGTTGGAACAGGGAAAGTGACTTC.

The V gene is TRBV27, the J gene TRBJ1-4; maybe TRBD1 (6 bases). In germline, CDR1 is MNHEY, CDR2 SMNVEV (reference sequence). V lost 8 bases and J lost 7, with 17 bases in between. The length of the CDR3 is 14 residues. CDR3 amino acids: CASGMGRGGEKLFF. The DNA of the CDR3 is TGTGCCAGCGGGATGGGCAGAGGGGGTGAAAAACTGTTTTTT. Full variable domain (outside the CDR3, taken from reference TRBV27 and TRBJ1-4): EAQVTQNPRYLITVTGKKLTVTCSQNMNHEYMSWYRQDPGLGLRQIYYSMNVEVTDKGDVPEGYKVSRKEKRNFPLILESPSPNQTSLYFCASGMGRGGEKLFFGSGTQLSVL.

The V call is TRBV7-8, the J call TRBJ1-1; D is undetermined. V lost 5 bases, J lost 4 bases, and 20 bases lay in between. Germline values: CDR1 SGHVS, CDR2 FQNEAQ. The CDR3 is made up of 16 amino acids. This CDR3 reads CASSLTPWRVGTEAFF. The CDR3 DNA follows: TGTGCCAGCAGCCTCACCCCGTGGAGGGTGGGCACTGAAGCTTTCTTT.

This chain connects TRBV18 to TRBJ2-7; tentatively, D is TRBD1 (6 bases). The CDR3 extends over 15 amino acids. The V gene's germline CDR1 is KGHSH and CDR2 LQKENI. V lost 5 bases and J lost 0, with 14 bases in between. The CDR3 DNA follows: TGTGCCAGCTCATTTCGGACGGACAGCTCCTACGAGCAGTACTTC. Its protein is CASSFRTDSSYEQYF.

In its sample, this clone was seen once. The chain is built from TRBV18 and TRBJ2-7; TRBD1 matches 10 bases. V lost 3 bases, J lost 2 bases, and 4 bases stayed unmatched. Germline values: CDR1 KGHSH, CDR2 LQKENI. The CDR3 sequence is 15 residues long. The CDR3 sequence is CASSPRQGAPYEQYF. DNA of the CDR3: TGTGCCAGCTCACCCAGACAGGGGGCCCCCTACGAGCAGTACTTC.